The 20 T cell receptor beta chains given below trace back to one sample, sequenced in a study of blood T cell repertoires in COVID-19. Repertoires were generated with immunoSEQ multiplex PCR, while TCRdb's copy carries only in-frame clones and drops some. This table has about 61,000 clones, around 77% appearing once. Sequenced: peripheral blood. All receptors come from a man at least 80 years old with active or convalescent COVID-19.

The chain carries TRBV18 and TRBJ1-6; D ambiguous. The germline V and J ends were trimmed by 8 bases and 10 bases, with 12 bases remaining between them. Germline V lookup: CDR1 KGHSH, CDR2 LQKENI. The CDR3 contains 12 residues. CDR3 loop: CASQEAQSPLHF. DNA for the CDR3: TGTGCCAGCCAGGAGGCGCAGTCACCCCTCCACTTT.

The sample holds a few counts of this clone. This chain joins TRBV7-2 and TRBJ2-5; a possible D gene is TRBD2 (7 bases). The CDR3 runs 16 residues. Per germline, CDR1 SGHTA and CDR2 FQGNSA. Deletions cut 0 bases from V and 1 base from J, with 12 bases between. CDR3 residues: CASSLAGGAFQETQYF. Written as DNA, the CDR3 is TGTGCCAGCAGCTTAGCGGGGGGGGCATTCCAAGAGACCCAGTACTTC.

The chain uses TRBV24-1 and TRBJ2-7, with TRBD1 matching 8 bases. CDR1 and CDR2 from the germline V gene are KGHDR and SFDVKD. V lost 3 bases to trimming and J lost 5 bases; unmatched junction nucleotides: 11. There are 16 residues in the CDR3. The CDR3 protein is CATSDRRTGLYDEQYF. For the CDR3, the DNA is TGTGCCACCAGTGATAGAAGGACAGGGCTCTATGACGAGCAGTACTTC.

The V call is TRBV5-1, the J call TRBJ1-2, with a possible D match to TRBD1 (5 bases). Germline V gene data show CDR1 as SGHRS and CDR2 as YFSETQ. There are 14 residues in the CDR3. Trimming took 6 bases from V and 7 from J, leaving 19 bases between them. This chain's CDR3 is CASTQTDGGSGYTF. For the CDR3, the DNA is TGCGCCAGCACACAGACAGATGGAGGGAGTGGCTACACCTTC. The complete variable domain, with remaining parts taken from reference TRBV5-1 and TRBJ1-2, reads KAGVTQTPRYLIKTRGQQVTLSCSPISGHRSVSWYQQTPGQGLQFLFEYFSETQRNKGNFPGRFSGRQFSNSRSEMNVSTLELGDSALYLCASTQTDGGSGYTFGSGTRLTVV.

This chain uses TRBV24-1 with TRBJ1-1; D is perhaps TRBD1 (6 bases). V gave up 7 bases and J gave up 1 base, with 9 bases separating them. The CDR3 contains 13 residues. Germline V gene sequence: CDR1 KGHDR, CDR2 SFDVKD. This chain's CDR3 is CATRGGANTEAFF. The CDR3 DNA reads TGTGCCACCAGAGGGGGGGCGAACACTGAAGCTTTCTTT.

The chain employs TRBV29-1 and TRBJ1-1; no clear D. V was clipped by 2 bases and J by 10 bases, with 14 bases between them. This CDR3 is built from 12 residues. The germline CDR1 and CDR2 sequences are SQVTM and ANQGSEA. The CDR3 is CSVEQRALGAFF. CDR3 DNA: TGCAGCGTTGAACAGCGGGCCCTGGGAGCTTTCTTT.

CDR3 sequence: CASSLGSGNGEQFF. As DNA, the CDR3 is TGTGCCAGCAGCTTGGGGAGCGGGAATGGTGAGCAGTTCTTC. The gene calls are TRBV7-9 and TRBJ2-1; 7 bases align to TRBD2. With 3 bases clipped from V and 9 bases from J, the junction kept 8 bases outside the gene matches. The CDR3 extends over 14 amino acids. CDR1 is SEHNR, CDR2 FQNEAQ, per germline (reference sequence).

V and J are TRBV9 and TRBJ1-4; 9 nucleotides line up with TRBD1. The germline gives CDR1 SGDLS, CDR2 YYNGEE. This CDR3 region has 14 residues. Trimming removed 3 bases from V and 8 bases from J; junction bases left unmatched: 5. This CDR3 reads CASSAQGALEKLFF. In DNA, the CDR3 is TGTGCCAGCAGCGCACAGGGGGCGTTGGAAAAACTGTTTTTT.

The V gene is TRBV19, the J gene TRBJ2-7, with TRBD2 matching over 11 bases. This CDR3 spans 16 amino acids. Germline V CDR1 and CDR2: LNHDA, SQIVND (reference sequence). J was trimmed by 0 bases and V by 3 bases; bases with no gene match: 4. CDR3 DNA sequence: TGTGCCAGTAGTATGGGTGGGACTAGCGGCTCCTACGAGCAGTACTTC. This codes for CASSMGGTSGSYEQYF.

For the CDR3, the DNA is TGTGCCAGTACCCTCGACAGGGGCGGCACTGAAGCTTTCTTT. This translates into CASTLDRGGTEAFF. The chain links TRBV19 to TRBJ1-1, with 8 bases identical to TRBD1. V lost 7 bases, J lost 4 bases, and 8 bases stayed unmatched. This CDR3 is 14 amino acids long. Germline CDR1 is LNHDA and CDR2 is SQIVND (reference sequence).

This rearrangement joins TRBV6-1 to TRBJ2-3, with D maybe TRBD1 (6 bases). Germline-derived CDR1 and CDR2 are MNHNS and SASEGT. Trimming cost V 4 bases and J 0 bases, with 14 bases left between them. The length of the CDR3 is 16 residues. The CDR3 reads CASSALGGFSTDTQYF. The CDR3 DNA follows: TGTGCCAGCAGTGCCCTAGGGGGTTTTAGCACAGATACGCAGTATTTT.

This rearrangement joins TRBV7-3 to TRBJ2-2; 8 bases are a match to TRBD1. This CDR3 comprises 15 residues. Germline CDR1 and CDR2: SGHTA and FQGTGA. V trimming: 3 bases; J trimming: 4 bases; junction bases outside the gene matches: 4. CDR3 residues: CASSFGQGTTGELFF. The CDR3 coding sequence is TGTGCCAGCAGCTTTGGACAGGGTACCACCGGGGAGCTGTTTTTT.

The chain carries TRBV10-3 and TRBJ1-4, with TRBD1 as a possible D gene (6 bases). CDR3 length: 14 amino acids. The V end was cut by 6 bases, the J end by 4 bases, with 12 bases between. Germline CDR1 is ENHRY and CDR2 is SYGVKD. CDR3 bases: TGTGCCATCAGGCCGGGACAAAGTAATGAAAAACTGTTTTTT. Translated, it gives CAIRPGQSNEKLFF.

This clone was observed a few times. The chain joins TRBV29-1 to TRBJ1-2; 8 bases line up with TRBD1. CDR3 length: 22 residues. Germline V lookup: CDR1 SQVTM, CDR2 ANQGSEA. V lost 0 bases to trimming and J lost 0 bases; unmatched junction nucleotides: 24. CDR3 region: CSVEDQVARGRTGIFANYGYTF. CDR3 in DNA: TGCAGCGTTGAAGATCAGGTAGCGAGAGGGAGGACAGGGATTTTCGCTAACTATGGCTACACCTTC.

Comments on this clone: The same CDR3 arises from other DNA sequences in this sample as well. The V call is TRBV16, the J call TRBJ1-2; TRBD1 matches 12 bases. The CDR3 covers 15 residues. Germline V lookup: CDR1 KGHSY, CDR2 FQNENV. V trimming: 2 bases; J trimming: 5 bases; junction bases outside the gene matches: 3. The CDR3 coding sequence is TGTGCCAGCAGCCAAGGGGACAGGGGGCCTTATGGCTACACCTTC. The encoded protein is CASSQGDRGPYGYTF.

The chain combines TRBV19 with TRBJ1-5; D is possibly TRBD1 (5 bases). The CDR3 sequence is 14 residues long. V was pared by 3 bases and J by 2 bases, with 8 bases between. Germline values: CDR1 LNHDA, CDR2 SQIVND (reference sequence). CDR3 coding DNA: TGTGCCAGTAGTATTATAGGGGGCAATCAGCCCCAGCATTTT. It yields the protein CASSIIGGNQPQHF. The complete variable domain, with remaining parts taken from reference TRBV19 and TRBJ1-5, reads DGGITQSPKYLFRKEGQNVTLSCEQNLNHDAMYWYRQDPGQGLRLIYYSQIVNDFQKGDIAEGYSVSREKKESFPLTVTSAQKNPTAFYLCASSIIGGNQPQHFGDGTRLSIL.

V is TRBV7-9 and J is TRBJ1-2; TRBD1 matches 7 bases. The germline V gene encodes CDR1 SEHNR and CDR2 FQNEAQ (reference sequence). This CDR3 is 13 amino acids long. Losses at the gene ends were 6 bases for V and 5 bases for J; bases not matched to a gene: 6. The CDR3 bases are TGTGCCAGCAGTCGCCCGGGACAGTATGGCTACACCTTC. Translating it yields CASSRPGQYGYTF.

J is TRBJ2-7 and V is TRBV6-2 or TRBV6-3; TRBD1 matches at 8 bases. Germline CDR1 and CDR2: MNHEY and SVGEGT. J was trimmed by 1 base and V by 7 bases; bases with no gene match: 9. This CDR3 region has 15 residues. CDR3 protein: CASTPGQGGSYEQYF. The CDR3, as DNA: TGTGCCAGCACCCCCGGACAGGGAGGTTCCTACGAGCAGTACTTC.

The rearrangement uses TRBV6-5 and TRBJ2-3; 7 bases fit TRBD1. Germline-derived CDR1 and CDR2 are MNHEY and SVGAGI. The CDR3 totals 15 residues. The V segment lost 2 bases and the J segment 2 bases; nucleotides outside the gene matches: 4. CDR3 sequence reads: CASSYAGTDTDTQYF. The DNA of the CDR3 is TGTGCCAGCAGTTACGCCGGGACAGACACAGATACGCAGTATTTT.

The rearrangement joins TRBV11-3 to TRBJ2-7, with TRBD1 matching over 9 bases. V shed 4 bases and J 5 bases; nucleotides not matched to a gene: 6. Germline loops: CDR1 SGHNT, CDR2 YENEEA. This CDR3 contains 14 residues. CDR3 bases: TGTGCCAGCAGCTCCCGGACAGGGGCGGACGAGCAGTACTTC. Encoded protein: CASSSRTGADEQYF.